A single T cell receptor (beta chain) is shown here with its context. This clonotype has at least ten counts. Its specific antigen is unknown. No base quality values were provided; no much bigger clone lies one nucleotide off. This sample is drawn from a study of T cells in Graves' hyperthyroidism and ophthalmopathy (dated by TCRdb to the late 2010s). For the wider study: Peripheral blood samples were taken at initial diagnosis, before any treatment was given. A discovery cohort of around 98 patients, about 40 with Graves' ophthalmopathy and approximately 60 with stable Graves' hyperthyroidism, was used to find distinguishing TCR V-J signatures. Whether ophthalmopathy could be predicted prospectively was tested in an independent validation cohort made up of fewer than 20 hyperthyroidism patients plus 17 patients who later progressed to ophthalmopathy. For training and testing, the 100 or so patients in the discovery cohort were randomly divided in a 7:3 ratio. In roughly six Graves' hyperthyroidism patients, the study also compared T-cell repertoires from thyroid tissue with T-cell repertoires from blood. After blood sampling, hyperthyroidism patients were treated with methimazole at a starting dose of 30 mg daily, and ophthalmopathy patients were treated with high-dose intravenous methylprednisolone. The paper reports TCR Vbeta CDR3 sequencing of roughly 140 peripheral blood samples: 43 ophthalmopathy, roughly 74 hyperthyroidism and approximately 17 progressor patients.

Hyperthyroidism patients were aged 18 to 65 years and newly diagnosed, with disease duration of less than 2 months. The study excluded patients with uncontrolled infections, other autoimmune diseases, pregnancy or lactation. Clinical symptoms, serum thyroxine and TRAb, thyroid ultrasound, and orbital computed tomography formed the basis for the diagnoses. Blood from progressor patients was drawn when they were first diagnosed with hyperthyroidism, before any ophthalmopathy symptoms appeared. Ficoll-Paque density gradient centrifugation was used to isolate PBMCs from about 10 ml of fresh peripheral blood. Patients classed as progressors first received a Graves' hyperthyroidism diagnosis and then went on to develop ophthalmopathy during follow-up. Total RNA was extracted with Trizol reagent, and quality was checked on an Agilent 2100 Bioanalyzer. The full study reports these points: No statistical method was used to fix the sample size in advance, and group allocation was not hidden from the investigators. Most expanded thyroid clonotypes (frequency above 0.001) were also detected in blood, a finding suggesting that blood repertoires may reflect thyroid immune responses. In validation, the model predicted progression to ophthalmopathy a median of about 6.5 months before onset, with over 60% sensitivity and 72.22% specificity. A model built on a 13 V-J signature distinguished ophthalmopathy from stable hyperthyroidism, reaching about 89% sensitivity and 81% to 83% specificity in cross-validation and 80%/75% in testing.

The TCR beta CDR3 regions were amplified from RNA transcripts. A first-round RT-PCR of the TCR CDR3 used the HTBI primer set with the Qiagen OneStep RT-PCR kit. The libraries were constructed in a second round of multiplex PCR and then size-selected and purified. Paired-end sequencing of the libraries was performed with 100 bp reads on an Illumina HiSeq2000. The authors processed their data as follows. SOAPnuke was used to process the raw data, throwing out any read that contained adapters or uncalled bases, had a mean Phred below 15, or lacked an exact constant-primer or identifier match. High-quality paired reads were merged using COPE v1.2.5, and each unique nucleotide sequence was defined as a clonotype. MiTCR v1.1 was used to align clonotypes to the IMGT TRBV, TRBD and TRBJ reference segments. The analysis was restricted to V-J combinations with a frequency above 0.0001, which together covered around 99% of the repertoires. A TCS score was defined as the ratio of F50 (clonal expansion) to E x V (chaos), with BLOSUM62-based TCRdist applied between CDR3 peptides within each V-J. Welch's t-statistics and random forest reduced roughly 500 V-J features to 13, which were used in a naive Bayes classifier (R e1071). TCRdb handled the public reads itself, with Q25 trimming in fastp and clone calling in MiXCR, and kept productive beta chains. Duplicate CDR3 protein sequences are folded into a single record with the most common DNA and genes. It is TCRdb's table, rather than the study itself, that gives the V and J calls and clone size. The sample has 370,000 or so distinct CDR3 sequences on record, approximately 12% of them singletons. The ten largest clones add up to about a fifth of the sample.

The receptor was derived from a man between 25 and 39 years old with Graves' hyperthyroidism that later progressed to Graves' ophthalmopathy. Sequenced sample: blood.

The nucleotide sequence reads TGTGCCAGCAGTGCGGGACTTCTTGTAGAGACCCAGTACTTC. Translated, this gives CASSAGLLVETQYF. This chain is built from TRBV6-1 and TRBJ2-5; TRBD2 is possibly the D segment (6 matching bases). From cysteine to phenylalanine, the CDR3 is 14 amino acids long. Left in the record is the CDR3 DNA by itself, 42 bases read in frame from the first base. Via the germline V gene, CDR1 is MNHNS and CDR2 SASEGT. The germline ends are 13 bases apart after V is trimmed by 4 bases and J by 4 bases.